This entry describes one T cell receptor beta chain. At one end, the junction sequence differs from germline, possibly due to a read error. Study processing details: Using reference gene primer amplification, nucleated cell counts were estimated. The protocol was immunoSEQ multiplex PCR, while the TCRdb copy is restricted to in-frame clones and leaves out a portion. The V and J calls and clone size come from that table; D and trimming were worked out from the DNA. The table records just under 55,000 clones, less than 90% of them present only once. The data are from a study of blood T cell repertoires in COVID-19. The CDR3 loop spans 15 amino acids. Germline V gene sequence: CDR1 SGHTA, CDR2 FQGNSA.

The chain has TRBV7-2 and TRBJ2-7; 10 bases are a match to TRBD1. The sequenced sample was peripheral blood. The source is a woman aged 60-75 years with acute or convalescent COVID-19. The CDR3 sequence is CASSLVEGQGYGQYF. In DNA form, the CDR3 reads TGTGCCAGCAGCTTAGTCGAGGGACAGGGGTACGGGCAGTACTTC.